This T cell receptor (beta chain) was observed in a study of identical twins. The CDR3 has 13 residues. The V gene's germline CDR1 is MNHNS and CDR2 SASEGT. V lost 8 bases, J lost 4 bases, and 6 bases stayed unmatched. TCRdb independently ran MiXCR on the 5' RACE reads; one entry per CDR3 protein. The sample carries some 500,000 distinct CDR3 sequences, approximately 15% recorded once. These data were also reused for a study on yellow fever vaccine responses in identical twins.

The chain recombines TRBV6-1 with TRBJ2-5; 8 positions match TRBD1. Sequenced sample: CD4+ T cells sorted from blood. This TCR was recovered from a young woman in good health. The CDR3 loop is CASGPDRGETQYF. CDR3 in DNA: TGTGCCAGCGGACCAGACAGGGGAGAGACCCAGTACTTC.